This paragraph covers one T cell receptor (beta chain) sequence. TCRdb analysed the RT-PCR reads with MiXCR anew, one entry per CDR3 protein. The table lists over 750,000 distinct CDR3 sequences, about 20% of them singletons. This entry comes from a study of response to subunit inactivated influenza vaccine. This CDR3 is 16 amino acids long. The V segment lost 1 base and the J segment 0 bases; nucleotides outside the gene matches: 0. Germline values: CDR1 LNHNV, CDR2 YYDKDF (reference sequence). The source is a man in his forties or fifties who received an inactivated influenza vaccine. Source: PBMCs from blood, taken 4 to 6 days after vaccination. The chain uses TRBV15 and TRBJ1-6; TRBD1 matches at 7 bases. CDR3 protein: CATSRGDSSYNSPLHF. In nucleotides, the CDR3 is TGTGCCACCAGCAGAGGGGACAGCTCCTATAATTCACCCCTCCACTTT.